This T cell receptor (beta chain) was recorded in a study of blood T cell repertoires in COVID-19 (TCRdb year 2020). For the wider study: Collaborator samples came from the United States, Italy and Spain and covered acute and convalescent phases of COVID-19. HLA class I and class II types, where available, came from metadata supplied by the sample provider rather than from assay-based typing. The dataset comprised deeply sampled blood TCRbeta repertoires from subjects exposed to, actively infected with, or recovered from COVID-19. The prospective study material was composed of cDNA or gDNA derived from T cells, B-cell-depleted T cells, or PBMCs. Samples were obtained from the ongoing ImmuneRACE study (first 160 participants) and from about 1,300 subjects provided by 6 global collaborators. Sample metadata almost always included a de-identified subject ID, COVID-19 status, age in years and sex. The repertoires were made available in a free public database intended to serve as a resource for research on the immune response to SARS-CoV-2.

In the case of this clone: The antigen it recognizes is unknown. No base quality information exists; no much larger clone differs at one position.

Broad study findings and their caveats: Clinical and demographic metadata were provided uncurated, with the amount varying by source and participant.

Each collaborating institution followed its own protocols to collect whole blood in K2EDTA tubes. For TCRbeta analysis, collaborator samples were shipped as frozen whole blood, as isolated PBMCs, or as DNA extracted from either sample type. The CDR3 numbers 15 residues from cysteine through phenylalanine. Only the CDR3 portion is preserved as DNA: 45 bases, with reading frame beginning at the first base. Trimming costs V 6 bases and J 7 bases, and their ends lie 19 bases apart. The germline V gene (reference sequence) specifies LNHDA as CDR1 and SQIVND as CDR2. TCRbeta CDR3 regions were amplified from genomic DNA by means of the immunoSEQ Assay, a bias-controlled multiplex PCR. Per the authors' processing: The number of nucleated cells in each sample was estimated by amplification of reference gene primers within the assay. Sequence reads were collapsed and filtered to measure the absolute abundance of every unique TCRbeta CDR3 rearrangement. Productive Simpson clonality was computed per sample as the square root of Simpson's diversity index over productive rearrangements. TCRdb took over this immuneACCESS table, retaining in-frame rearrangements with V and J assigned. Such tables are incomplete; in checked studies, under half of the missing clones stem from an unresolved V gene, and the remainder is unexplained. The V and J calls and clone size come from that table; D and trimming were worked out from the DNA. The sample records about 6,700 clones, around 90% of which are singletons. 20% to 25% of the sample is in the top ten clones.

The clonotype comes from a human donor in a cohort sampled during active COVID-19. Recombination connected TRBV19 to TRBJ2-1; the best D guess is TRBD1, with 6 bases matching. Sequences were obtained from peripheral blood. The nucleotide sequence reads TGTGCCAGTAGCACCCGGGTGAGGGGGACAAATGAGCAGTTCTTC. This translates into CASSTRVRGTNEQFF.